This T cell receptor beta chain was identified in a study of T-cell memory formation after mild COVID-19. Study results and limitations: Some SARS-CoV-2-responding clones were already detected in memory before infection. Second-wave clones peaking on day 37 lacked confirmed SARS-CoV-2 specificity.

Libraries for TCRalpha and TCRbeta carried sample barcodes and unique molecular identifiers via 5'RACE. TCRdb reanalysed the 5' RACE reads using MiXCR and keeps one entry per CDR3 protein. The sample yields 250,000 or so distinct CDR3 sequences, about 20% seen once. This clonotype has only a few counts. Its antigen is not identified. Germline CDR1 and CDR2: SGHAT and FQNNGV. The CDR3 contains 15 residues. V shed 1 base, J shed 10 bases, and the junction held 2 bases outside the gene matches. The sample was PBMCs or a T cell subset sorted from them (not recorded which). The chain combines TRBV11-2 with TRBJ2-1, with 15 bases fitting TRBD2. The source is a man younger than 35 who had mild COVID-19 (a few samples of this study predate the infection). Cell type and time point are not known. The chain's CDR3 is CASSLGTSGGAEQFF. Here the CDR3 DNA reads TGTGCCAGCAGCTTAGGGACTAGCGGGGGGGCCGAGCAGTTCTTC. The entire variable domain, with the rest obtained from reference TRBV11-2 and TRBJ2-1, is as follows: EAGVAQSPRYKIIEKRQSVAFWCNPISGHATLYWYQQILGQGPKLLIQFQNNGVVDDSQLPKDRFSAERLKGVDSTLKIQPAKLEDSAVYLCASSLGTSGGAEQFFGPGTRLTVL.